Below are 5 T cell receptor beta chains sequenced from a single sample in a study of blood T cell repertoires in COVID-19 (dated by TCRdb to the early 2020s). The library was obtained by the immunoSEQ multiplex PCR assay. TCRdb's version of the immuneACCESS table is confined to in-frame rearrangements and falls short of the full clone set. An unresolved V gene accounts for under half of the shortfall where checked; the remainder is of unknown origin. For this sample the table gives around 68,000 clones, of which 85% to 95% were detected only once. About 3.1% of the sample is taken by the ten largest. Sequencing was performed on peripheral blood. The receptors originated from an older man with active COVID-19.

The CDR3 region has the DNA TGTGCCAGTAGTGTCAACAGGGGGCCGGACACCGGGGAGCTGTTTTTT. This encodes CASSVNRGPDTGELFF. The chain employs TRBV19 and TRBJ2-2; 9 bases align to TRBD1. CDR3 size: 16 residues. Losses at the gene ends were 5 bases for V and 3 bases for J; bases not matched to a gene: 7. CDR1 LNHDA and CDR2 SQIVND come from the germline V gene (reference sequence). Full variable domain (rest looked up from reference TRBV19 and TRBJ2-2): DGGITQSPKYLFRKEGQNVTLSCEQNLNHDAMYWYRQDPGQGLRLIYYSQIVNDFQKGDIAEGYSVSREKKESFPLTVTSAQKNPTAFYLCASSVNRGPDTGELFFGEGSRLTVL.

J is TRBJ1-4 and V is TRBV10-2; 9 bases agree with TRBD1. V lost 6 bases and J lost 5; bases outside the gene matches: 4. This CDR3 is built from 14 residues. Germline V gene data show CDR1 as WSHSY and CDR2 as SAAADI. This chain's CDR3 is CASRETGGNEKLFF. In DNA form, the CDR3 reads TGCGCCAGCAGGGAAACAGGGGGCAATGAAAAACTGTTTTTT.

CDR3 loop: CASSFGLLNTGELFF. CDR3 nucleotide sequence: TGCGCCAGCAGCTTCGGTCTATTGAACACCGGGGAGCTGTTTTTT. The chain couples TRBV5-1 to TRBJ2-2, with D unclear. Germline CDR1 is SGHRS and CDR2 is YFSETQ. The V end lost 2 bases, the J end lost 1 base, and 9 bases lay between the germline ends. CDR3 size: 15 residues.

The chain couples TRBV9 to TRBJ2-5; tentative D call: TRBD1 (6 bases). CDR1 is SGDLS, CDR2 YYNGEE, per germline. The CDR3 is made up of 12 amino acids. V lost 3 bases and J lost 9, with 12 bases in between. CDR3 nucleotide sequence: TGTGCCAGCAGCGGAGAGGGACATCCCCAGTACTTC. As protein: CASSGEGHPQYF.

The CDR3 region is CASSLAPLAGGGNEQFF. In nucleotides, the CDR3 is TGTGCCAGCAGCTTAGCCCCCCTCGCGGGGGGAGGCAATGAGCAGTTCTTC. The rearrangement links TRBV11-1 to TRBJ2-1; the match to TRBD2 covers 8 bases. The CDR3 runs 17 residues. CDR1 is SGHAT and CDR2 is FQDESV in the germline V gene (reference sequence). V lost 0 bases to trimming and J lost 6 bases; unmatched junction nucleotides: 10.